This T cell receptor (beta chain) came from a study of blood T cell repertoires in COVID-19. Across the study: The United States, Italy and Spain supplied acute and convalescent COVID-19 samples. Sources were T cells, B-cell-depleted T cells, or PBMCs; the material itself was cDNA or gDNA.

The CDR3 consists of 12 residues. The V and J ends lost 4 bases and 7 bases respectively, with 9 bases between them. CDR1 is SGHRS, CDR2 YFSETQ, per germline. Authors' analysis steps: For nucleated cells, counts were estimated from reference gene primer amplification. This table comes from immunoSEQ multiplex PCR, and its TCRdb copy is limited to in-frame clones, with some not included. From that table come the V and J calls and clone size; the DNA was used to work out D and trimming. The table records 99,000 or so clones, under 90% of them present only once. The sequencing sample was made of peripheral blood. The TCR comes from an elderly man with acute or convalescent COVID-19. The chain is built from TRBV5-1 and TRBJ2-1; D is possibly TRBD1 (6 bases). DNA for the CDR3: TGCGCCAGCAGCCTTCAGGGGAATGAGCAGTTCTTC. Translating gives CASSLQGNEQFF.